Each of the 30 T cell receptor beta chains below was sequenced from the same sample in a study of blood T cell repertoires in COVID-19. The assay was immunoSEQ multiplex PCR, and TCRdb's table has in-frame clones only and misses some. Among 200,000 to 250,000 clones listed, approximately 91% were seen once. Specimen: peripheral blood. The receptors were gathered from a man over 45 with COVID-19, enrolled during active disease.

V and J are TRBV7-9 and TRBJ2-2, with TRBD1 matching 9 bases. Trimming took 6 bases from V and 1 from J; bases not matched to a gene: 6. CDR1 and CDR2 (germline): SEHNR, FQNEAQ (reference sequence). The CDR3 totals 16 residues. This CDR3 is CASRPPGQGNTGELFF. CDR3 coding DNA: TGTGCCAGCAGACCCCCGGGACAGGGGAACACCGGGGAGCTGTTTTTT.

This clone appeared a single time. The genes are TRBV9 and TRBJ1-2; the match to TRBD1 covers 9 bases. This CDR3 is 15 amino acids long. The ends lost 2 bases at V and 1 base at J; junction bases unmatched: 3. Germline V gene data show CDR1 as SGDLS and CDR2 as YYNGEE. The CDR3 loop is CASSVMTGGNYGYTF. The CDR3 DNA is TGTGCCAGCAGCGTGATGACAGGGGGTAACTATGGCTACACCTTC.

The chain has TRBV18 and TRBJ2-3; 11 bases line up with TRBD2. V shed 10 bases, J shed 2 bases, and the junction held 26 bases outside the gene matches. Per the germline V gene, CDR1 is KGHSH and CDR2 is LQKENI. There are 21 residues in the CDR3. CDR3 DNA sequence: TGTGCCATCAAGCGGGTCCAGCAAACTAGCGGGAGAGGCGATAACACAGATACGCAGTATTTT. This gives the protein CAIKRVQQTSGRGDNTDTQYF.

The V and J genes are TRBV4-2 and TRBJ1-4; TRBD1 matches 7 bases. V lost 1 base, J lost 7 bases, and 3 bases stayed unmatched. Germline CDR1 is LGHNA and CDR2 is YNFKEQ. The CDR3 is 14 residues long. CDR3 sequence: CASSQVDRAEKLFF. The CDR3, as DNA: TGTGCCAGCAGCCAAGTTGACAGGGCTGAAAAACTGTTTTTT.

In this sample, this clone turned up once. The chain couples TRBV18 to TRBJ2-2; D perhaps matches TRBD1 (6 bases). V lost 3 bases and J lost 5, with 13 bases in between. CDR3 size: 15 residues. Germline V gene lookup returns CDR1 KGHSH and CDR2 LQKENI. The CDR3 spells CASSPAGALTGELFF. As DNA, the CDR3 is TGTGCCAGCTCACCGGCAGGGGCGCTTACCGGGGAGCTGTTTTTT.

This rearrangement joins TRBV10-2 to TRBJ2-1, with 9 bases aligning to TRBD2. Germline CDR1 and CDR2: WSHSY and SAAADI. The CDR3 runs 16 residues. Trimming took 4 bases from V and 6 from J; bases not matched to a gene: 10. CDR3 DNA: TGCGCCAGCAGTGGGGGAGGGACTAGCCTCGGCAATGAGCAGTTCTTC. Protein product: CASSGGGTSLGNEQFF.

This clone occurred once. V usage is TRBV5-1 and J usage is TRBJ1-3, with TRBD1 matching over 8 bases. The CDR3 has 17 amino acids. With V trimmed by 0 bases and J by 2 bases, 7 bases remained unmatched. In germline, CDR1 is SGHRS, CDR2 YFSETQ. The CDR3 DNA is TGCGCCAGCAGCTTGGGCGGACAGGGAGAGGCTGGAAACACCATATATTTT. This sequence encodes CASSLGGQGEAGNTIYF. The full variable domain, with the rest looked up from reference TRBV5-1 and TRBJ1-3, is KAGVTQTPRYLIKTRGQQVTLSCSPISGHRSVSWYQQTPGQGLQFLFEYFSETQRNKGNFPGRFSGRQFSNSRSEMNVSTLELGDSALYLCASSLGGQGEAGNTIYFGEGSWLTVV.

The V gene is TRBV18, the J gene TRBJ1-4; TRBD1 agrees at 8 bases. J was trimmed by 8 bases and V by 3 bases; bases with no gene match: 2. Looked up from germline, CDR1 is KGHSH and CDR2 is LQKENI. CDR3 length: 13 amino acids. CDR3 amino acids: CASSPGQGEKLFF. The CDR3 DNA reads TGTGCCAGCTCACCCGGACAGGGAGAAAAACTGTTTTTT.

CDR3 sequence: CASSYGGLAGFYEQYF. The DNA for the CDR3 is TGTGCCAGCAGTTATGGAGGACTAGCGGGATTCTACGAGCAGTACTTC. The genes are TRBV6-5 and TRBJ2-7; 12 nucleotides align to TRBD2. Germline lookup yields CDR1 MNHEY and CDR2 SVGAGI. V lost 3 bases and J lost 3; bases outside the gene matches: 6. CDR3 size: 16 residues.

The gene calls are TRBV11-2 and TRBJ2-3; 12 bases line up with TRBD2. V shed 1 base and J 9 bases; nucleotides not matched to a gene: 11. This CDR3 region has 17 residues. Looked up from germline, CDR1 is SGHAT and CDR2 is FQNNGV. In DNA form, the CDR3 reads TGTGCCAGCAGCTTAGTTGCTAGCGGGGGGGCCAGTAGCACGCAGTATTTT. Translation gives CASSLVASGGASSTQYF.

The chain recombines TRBV12-3 or TRBV12-4 with TRBJ2-3; the D gene is possibly TRBD2 (5 bases). CDR3 length equals 12 residues. Trimming took off 6 bases at V and 13 bases at J, with 17 bases between the two ends. CDR3 DNA sequence: TGTGCCAGCAGCATTTTGAGGGCAGAGGAGTATTTT. Translating gives CASSILRAEEYF.

The chain links TRBV7-8 to TRBJ1-2, with 9 bases identical to TRBD1. The CDR3 sequence is 15 residues long. The germline CDR1 and CDR2 sequences are SGHVS and FQNEAQ. Losses at the gene ends were 6 bases for V and 0 bases for J; bases not matched to a gene: 5. CDR3 DNA sequence: TGTGCCAGCAGACTCGGGACAGGGTCTAACTATGGCTACACCTTC. Translating it yields CASRLGTGSNYGYTF.

The chain uses TRBV3-1 (or the pseudogene TRBV3-2) and TRBJ1-6; no reliable D call. The CDR3 is 16 amino acids. V was trimmed by 0 bases and J by 7 bases, leaving 13 bases between them. Germline CDR1 LGHDT, CDR2 YNNKEL (reference sequence). In DNA, the CDR3 is TGTGCCAGCAGCCAAGATTCGGGGAATGGAAATTCACCCCTCCACTTT. This codes for CASSQDSGNGNSPLHF.

The chain uses TRBV6-1 and TRBJ2-3; 8 nucleotides match TRBD2. CDR1 is MNHNS and CDR2 is SASEGT in the germline V gene. V lost 3 bases to trimming and J lost 6 bases; unmatched junction nucleotides: 5. This CDR3 comprises 14 residues. The CDR3 loop reads CASSDTSGRDTQYF. CDR3 DNA sequence: TGTGCCAGCAGTGATACTAGCGGCCGGGATACGCAGTATTTT.

A few counts support this clone. V usage is TRBV10-3 and J usage is TRBJ1-6, with D perhaps matching TRBD1 (5 bases). CDR1 is ENHRY, CDR2 SYGVKD, per germline. The CDR3 spans 13 residues. V gave up 10 bases and J gave up 9 bases, with 16 bases separating them. This chain's CDR3 is CASAGQGGSPLHF. CDR3 nucleotide sequence: TGTGCCAGTGCGGGGCAGGGAGGTTCACCCCTCCACTTT.

The rearrangement uses TRBV15 and TRBJ1-3; D is ambiguous. The V end was cut by 0 bases, the J end by 3 bases, with 12 bases between. The germline V gene has CDR1 LNHNV and CDR2 YYDKDF (reference sequence). The CDR3 has 16 residues. CDR3 bases: TGTGCCACCAGCAGAGATTTCGGGGTCGTTGGAAACACCATATATTTT. Translation: CATSRDFGVVGNTIYF. The variable domain in full, completed from reference TRBV15 and TRBJ1-3, reads DAMVIQNPRYQVTQFGKPVTLSCSQTLNHNVMYWYQQKSSQAPKLLFHYYDKDFNNEADTPDNFQSRRPNTSFCFLDIRSPGLGDTAMYLCATSRDFGVVGNTIYFGEGSWLTVV.

The V and J genes are TRBV12-3 or TRBV12-4 and TRBJ2-2, with D tentatively TRBD1 (5 bases). There are 13 residues in the CDR3. Trimming pared 7 bases from V and 6 bases from J, leaving 12 bases between. In nucleotides, the CDR3 is TGTGCCAGCACTATACAGGATCCCGGGGAGCTGTTTTTT. Residues: CASTIQDPGELFF.

V and J are TRBV5-6 and TRBJ1-4; D perhaps matches TRBD1 (5 bases). This CDR3 contains 15 residues. V was clipped by 1 base and J by 3 bases, with 10 bases between them. CDR1 is SGHDT, CDR2 YYEEEE, per germline. The CDR3 DNA is TGTGCCAGCAGCTTGTCAGGGTTCGCTAATGAAAAACTGTTTTTT. Its protein product is CASSLSGFANEKLFF. Looking up the rest from reference TRBV5-6 and TRBJ1-4 gives the full variable domain: DAGVTQSPTHLIKTRGQQVTLRCSPKSGHDTVSWYQQALGQGPQFIFQYYEEEERQRGNFPDRFSGHQFPNYSSELNVNALLLGDSALYLCASSLSGFANEKLFFGSGTQLSVL.

The chain combines TRBV24-1 with TRBJ2-3; the match to TRBD1 covers 7 bases. This CDR3 is built from 17 residues. Per germline, CDR1 KGHDR and CDR2 SFDVKD. Trimming at V came to 4 bases and at J to 2 bases, leaving 11 bases not matched to a gene. The CDR3 nucleotides read TGTGCCACCAGTGACCCCTACAGACAGGGAGACACAGATACGCAGTATTTT. This translates into CATSDPYRQGDTDTQYF.

The chain recombines TRBV29-1 with TRBJ2-1; possible D gene TRBD2, 6 bases. The CDR3 sequence is 12 residues long. Trimming cost V 6 bases and J 7 bases, with 13 bases left between them. Germline V CDR1 and CDR2: SQVTM, ANQGSEA. The CDR3 reads CSVTGTQNEQFF. The CDR3 nucleotides are TGCAGCGTGACCGGGACTCAGAATGAGCAGTTCTTC.

The V and J genes are TRBV2 and TRBJ2-3, with 10 bases lining up with TRBD1. Germline V CDR1 and CDR2: SNHLY, FYNNEI. This CDR3 is built from 17 residues. The V segment lost 1 base and the J segment 3 bases; nucleotides outside the gene matches: 7. DNA for the CDR3: TGTGCCAGCAGTGAAGATGGACAGGGGGGTAAAACAGATACGCAGTATTTT. It is translated as CASSEDGQGGKTDTQYF.

The rearrangement links TRBV9 to TRBJ2-6; D remains ambiguous. CDR1 is SGDLS, CDR2 YYNGEE, per germline. The CDR3 has 16 amino acids. Trimming left V 0 bases short and J 2 bases short, with 9 bases between. The CDR3 region has the DNA TGTGCCAGCAGCGTAGCTTGGGCAGCTGGGGCCAACGTCCTGACTTTC. Translation: CASSVAWAAGANVLTF.

The CDR3 loop reads CASSSTGATHEQYF. The CDR3 DNA reads as TGTGCCAGCAGCTCGACAGGGGCGACTCACGAGCAGTACTTC. This chain joins TRBV5-6 and TRBJ2-7; 8 nucleotides align to TRBD1. This CDR3 spans 14 amino acids. The V and J ends lost 3 bases and 5 bases, in that order; junction bases with no gene match: 7. Germline V lookup: CDR1 SGHDT, CDR2 YYEEEE.

This chain joins TRBV7-9 and TRBJ1-2; D unclear. V lost 1 base and J lost 8, with 11 bases in between. Germline CDR1 reads SEHNR; CDR2 reads FQNEAQ (reference sequence). CDR3 size: 13 residues. CDR3 residues: CASSLGQQRGYTF. In DNA form, the CDR3 reads TGTGCCAGCAGCTTAGGGCAGCAGAGGGGCTACACCTTC. Drawing the rest from reference TRBV7-9 and TRBJ1-2, the complete variable domain is DTGVSQNPRHKITKRGQNVTFRCDPISEHNRLYWYRQTLGQGPEFLTYFQNEAQLEKSRLLSDRFSAERPKGSFSTLEIQRTEQGDSAMYLCASSLGQQRGYTFGSGTRLTVV.

This clone was found once. J is TRBJ2-7 and V is TRBV5-8, with D tentatively TRBD2 (6 bases). From germline, CDR1 is SGHTS and CDR2 YDEGEE. This CDR3 is built from 13 residues. V gave up 4 bases and J gave up 4 bases, with 12 bases separating them. The CDR3, as DNA: TGTGCCAGCAGCCCCGGCGGGGCTTACGAGCAGTACTTC. It encodes CASSPGGAYEQYF.

V gene TRBV11-1 combines with J gene TRBJ2-5; 14 bases align to TRBD2. Germline V gives CDR1 SGHAT, CDR2 FQDESV (reference sequence). Unmatched junction bases numbered 5, after V lost 5 bases and J lost 6 bases. The CDR3 length is 15 residues. CDR3 in DNA: TGTGCCAGCAGCCCCAGGACTAGCGGGGGGAAGACCCAGTACTTC. Its translation: CASSPRTSGGKTQYF.

This rearrangement joins TRBV30 to TRBJ2-7; maybe TRBD1 (6 bases). With 0 bases removed from V and 4 bases from J, the gap between germline ends came to 19 bases. The CDR3 length is 16 residues. Germline CDR1 and CDR2: GTSNPN and SVGIG (reference sequence). CDR3 sequence reads: CAWSVPPSRGLYEQYF. The CDR3 DNA reads as TGTGCCTGGAGTGTACCCCCGAGCAGGGGTTTATACGAGCAGTACTTC.

A single count supports this clone. The chain combines TRBV18 with TRBJ2-5, with TRBD2 identical over 12 bases. The V gene end was trimmed by 0 bases and the J gene end by 5 bases; junction bases not matched to a gene: 4. Looked up from germline, CDR1 is KGHSH and CDR2 is LQKENI. The CDR3 runs 16 residues. CDR3 sequence: CASSPPPSGREETQYF. CDR3 bases: TGTGCCAGCTCACCACCGCCTAGCGGGAGGGAGGAGACCCAGTACTTC.

This clone was detected only once. The chain recombines TRBV6-2 or TRBV6-3 with TRBJ2-7, with a possible D match to TRBD1 (6 bases). V was pared by 1 base and J by 3 bases, with 10 bases between. Per germline, CDR1 MNHEY and CDR2 SVGEGT. The CDR3 has 14 amino acids. The CDR3 reads CASSYLGHNYEQYF. CDR3 coding DNA: TGTGCCAGCAGTTACTTGGGACACAACTACGAGCAGTACTTC.

This clone was seen a handful of times. The rearrangement uses TRBV6-6 and TRBJ2-2, with 11 bases matching TRBD2. Germline CDR1 reads MNHNY; CDR2 reads SVGAGI (reference sequence). J was trimmed by 6 bases and V by 6 bases; bases with no gene match: 6. The length of the CDR3 is 15 residues. The chain's CDR3 is CASSLLAGAPGELFF. The CDR3 nucleotides read TGTGCCAGCAGCCTACTAGCGGGAGCCCCCGGGGAGCTGTTTTTT.